Listed below are T cell receptor beta chains from one sample, sequenced in a study of beta chain features in type 1 diabetes. TCRdb keeps only in-frame clones here, not all; method: immunoSEQ multiplex PCR. The sample lists 310,000 or so clones; less than 9.5% were seen once. The sequenced material came from central memory CD4+ T cells from blood. The receptors derive from a woman between 18 and 29 years old in good health. The CDR3 runs from the conserved cysteine through the conserved F or W. D genes are given only for firm matches. Some rows mark clone size as missing; the rest say once, few, many or name a class of expanded clone.

j_gene: TRBJ2-3; v_gene: TRBV6-7; d_gene: TRBD1; abundance: few; CDR3aa: CASSYSDRDLTDTQYF; CDR3nt: TGTGCCAGCAGTTACTCGGACAGGGACCTCACAGATACGCAGTATTTT
j_gene: TRBJ2-3; v_gene: TRBV11-2; d_gene: TRBD2; abundance: NA; CDR3aa: CASSLTPSGRGREPYF; CDR3nt: TGTGCCAGCAGCTTAACGCCTAGCGGGAGGGGCCGAGAACCGTATTTT
j_gene: TRBJ2-7; v_gene: TRBV7-3; d_gene: TRBD2; abundance: NA; CDR3aa: CASSPRGGSTYEQYF; CDR3nt: TGTGCCAGCAGCCCCCGGGGGGGCTCGACCTACGAGCAGTACTTC
j_gene: TRBJ2-1; v_gene: TRBV18; d_gene: NA; abundance: NA; CDR3aa: CASSPPLRSSYNEQFF; CDR3nt: TGTGCCAGCTCACCACCTTTAAGGAGCTCCTACAATGAGCAGTTCTTC
j_gene: TRBJ2-1; v_gene: TRBV2; d_gene: NA; abundance: few; CDR3aa: CASKLQSSYNEQFF; CDR3nt: TGTGCCAGCAAATTACAGAGCTCCTACAATGAGCAGTTCTTC
j_gene: TRBJ2-3; v_gene: TRBV16; d_gene: TRBD1; abundance: NA; CDR3aa: CASSRRTGPSTDTQYF; CDR3nt: TGTGCCAGCAGCCGGAGGACAGGGCCCAGCACAGATACGCAGTATTTT
j_gene: TRBJ2-2; v_gene: TRBV5-6; d_gene: NA; abundance: few; CDR3aa: CASSSDVLGELFF; CDR3nt: TGTGCCAGCAGCTCCGATGTATTGGGGGAGCTGTTTTTT
j_gene: TRBJ2-7; v_gene: TRBV7-6; d_gene: NA; abundance: few; CDR3aa: CASSLTSFYEQYF; CDR3nt: TGTGCCAGCAGCTTAACTAGTTTCTACGAGCAGTACTTC
j_gene: TRBJ2-3; v_gene: TRBV7-2; d_gene: NA; abundance: few; CDR3aa: CASSLISDTQYF; CDR3nt: TGTGCCAGCAGCTTAATTTCGGATACGCAGTATTTT
j_gene: TRBJ2-2; v_gene: TRBV5-4; d_gene: NA; abundance: few; CDR3aa: CASSQDRHTGELFF; CDR3nt: TGTGCCAGCAGCCAAGATCGGCACACCGGGGAGCTGTTTTTT
j_gene: TRBJ2-3; v_gene: TRBV6-6; d_gene: NA; abundance: few; CDR3aa: CASRTSSALDTDTQYF; CDR3nt: TGTGCCAGCAGAACCTCTTCAGCGCTAGACACAGATACGCAGTATTTT
j_gene: TRBJ2-1; v_gene: TRBV7-9; d_gene: NA; abundance: NA; CDR3aa: CASSLASGVSYNEQFF; CDR3nt: TGTGCCAGCAGCTTAGCCTCGGGAGTTTCCTACAATGAGCAGTTCTTC
j_gene: TRBJ1-5; v_gene: TRBV28; d_gene: TRBD1; abundance: few; CDR3aa: CASSPLTQGASNQPQHF; CDR3nt: TGTGCCAGCAGCCCACTCACACAGGGGGCTAGCAATCAGCCCCAGCATTTT